These T cell receptor beta chains were read from a single sample in a study of blood T cell repertoires in COVID-19. TCRdb keeps only in-frame clones here, not all; method: immunoSEQ multiplex PCR. The data show about 71,000 clones, with approximately 92% seen just once and 2.7% held by the top ten. The sequenced sample was peripheral blood. The receptors originated from a man aged 50 or older with acute or convalescent COVID-19. Both conserved end residues are part of each CDR3. D genes are given only for firm matches. Size tells how often a clone was seen (once, few, many) or the class of an expanded clone, and some rows leave it out.

j_gene,d_gene,abundance,v_gene,CDR3nt,CDR3aa
TRBJ1-1,.,.,TRBV28,TGTGCCAGCAGTTTGGAGGAGCAGGCCCCCACTGAAGCTTTCTTT,CASSLEEQAPTEAFF
TRBJ2-3,.,.,TRBV6-2/TRBV6-3,TGTGCCAGCAGTTACCTAGGGGGAAGCACAGATACGCAGTATTTT,CASSYLGGSTDTQYF
TRBJ2-6,.,.,TRBV24-1,TGTGCCACCAGTGAGGGGGGAGTCGGGGTCTCCGGGGCCAACGTCCTGACTTTC,CATSEGGVGVSGANVLTF
TRBJ1-1,.,.,TRBV30,TGTGCCTGGGACAGCTGGAACACTGAAGCTTTCTTT,CAWDSWNTEAFF
TRBJ2-2,.,.,TRBV18,TGTGCCAGCTCACCAAAGAGGAAAGAGACCGGGGAGCTGTTTTTT,CASSPKRKETGELFF
TRBJ2-3,.,.,TRBV19,TGTGCCAGTAGTCAGGGCAGGGGAGCAGATACGCAGTATTTT,CASSQGRGADTQYF
TRBJ2-3,TRBD2,.,TRBV30,TGTGCCTGGAGTGTACTAGTAGCGGGAGAGGCAACTAGCACAGATACGCAGTATTTT,CAWSVLVAGEATSTDTQYF
TRBJ1-5,.,.,TRBV7-9,TGTGCCAGCAGGGCGGCGAGCAATCAGCCCCAGCATTTT,CASRAASNQPQHF
TRBJ1-4,TRBD1,.,TRBV5-1,TGCGCCAGCAGCGGAGGGACAGTGAGTAATGAAAAACTGTTTTTT,CASSGGTVSNEKLFF
TRBJ1-2,TRBD1,.,TRBV4-2,TGTGCCAGCAGCCGAAACATTCGGACAGGGCCGGAGGGCTACACCTTC,CASSRNIRTGPEGYTF
TRBJ2-5,.,.,TRBV6-4,TGTGCCAGCAGTGACTCGAAGAGCTTTACCGAATTTGGGACCCAGTACTTC,CASSDSKSFTEFGTQYF
TRBJ1-3,.,.,TRBV9,TGTGCCAGCAGCGTAGAGGTGACAGCCACTGGAAACACCATATATTTT,CASSVEVTATGNTIYF
TRBJ1-2,.,.,TRBV9,TGTGCCAGCAGCCAAGCAGGTACCCATGGCTACACCTTC,CASSQAGTHGYTF
TRBJ2-7,.,few,TRBV10-3,TGTGCCATCAGTGAGGGGCACGAGCAGTACTTC,CAISEGHEQYF
TRBJ2-1,TRBD2,once,TRBV7-2,TGTGCCAGCAGCCATAGCGGGACAACCTCCTACAATGAGCAGTTCTTC,CASSHSGTTSYNEQFF
TRBJ2-7,TRBD2,.,TRBV5-1,TGCGCCAGCAGCCTTAGCGGGAGTTCGGGGCAGTACTTC,CASSLSGSSGQYF
TRBJ1-2,.,.,TRBV14,TGTGCCAGCAGCCGTGGACAGCAAAACTATGGCTACACCTTC,CASSRGQQNYGYTF
TRBJ1-4,TRBD1,.,TRBV27,TGTGCCAGCAGTTTAAAAGGGACAGCTAATGAAAAACTGTTTTTT,CASSLKGTANEKLFF
TRBJ1-5,.,.,TRBV30,TGTGCCTGGAGTGGTGGCACAGGACGTTATAGCAATCAGCCCCAGCATTTT,CAWSGGTGRYSNQPQHF
TRBJ2-5,.,once,TRBV6-6,TGTGCCAGCAGGGACTTGGGAAGGGAGACCCAGTACTTC,CASRDLGRETQYF
TRBJ2-1,TRBD2,.,TRBV29-1,TGCAGCGTTGAAGGTGGGGGCCCACGACAGCGGGAGCCCTACAATGAGCAGTTCTTC,CSVEGGGPRQREPYNEQFF
TRBJ2-5,.,.,TRBV30,TGTGCCTGGAGTTTCCGGGAGACCCAGTACTTC,CAWSFRETQYF
TRBJ2-5,TRBD1,few,TRBV5-1,TGCGCCAGCAGGACCCAGGGGGCGCAAGTCAGAGAGACCCAGTACTTC,CASRTQGAQVRETQYF
TRBJ1-5,.,few,TRBV28,TGTGCCAGCAGCCCAACTGGCAATCAGCCCCAGCATTTT,CASSPTGNQPQHF
TRBJ2-5,.,.,TRBV24-1,TGTGCCACCAGTGATCCCGGACATCAAGAGACCCAGTACTTC,CATSDPGHQETQYF
TRBJ1-5,TRBD1,.,TRBV5-6,TGTGCCAGCAGCTTGTCCCGCAGGGGGCATGATCAGCCCCAGCATTTT,CASSLSRRGHDQPQHF
TRBJ2-4,TRBD2,.,TRBV30,TGTGCCTGGAGGGTCGCGGGAGGGAACATTCAGTACTTC,CAWRVAGGNIQYF
TRBJ1-1,TRBD1,.,TRBV11-2,TGTGCCAGCAGCTTAGGAACCGGGACAGGATTCGGGTACGCTTTCTTT,CASSLGTGTGFGYAFF
TRBJ1-6,.,.,TRBV5-6,TGTGCCAGCAGCTTGGCGACCGACTTTAATTCACCCCTCCACTTT,CASSLATDFNSPLHF
TRBJ2-1,TRBD2,once,TRBV27,TGTGCCAGCAGCCGGACTAGCGGGAGAAATGAGCAGTTCTTC,CASSRTSGRNEQFF
TRBJ2-7,TRBD1,once,TRBV6-1,TGTGCCAGCAGTGACCCTCGGACAGGGTTCTACGAGCAGTACTTC,CASSDPRTGFYEQYF
TRBJ1-1,.,.,TRBV9,TGTGCCAGCAGCGTAGCCAGTCCGGCCGACAGCATGAACACTGAAGCTTTCTTT,CASSVASPADSMNTEAFF
TRBJ1-1,.,.,TRBV7-9,TGTGCCAGCAGCCAAATGAACACTGAAGCTTTCTTT,CASSQMNTEAFF
TRBJ2-2,.,.,TRBV11-3,TGTGCCAGCAGCTTAGGGGGTGGGGCGCAGACCGGGGAGCTGTTTTTT,CASSLGGGAQTGELFF
TRBJ1-2,.,.,TRBV24-1,TGTGCCACCAGTGATGCACCCCCCCACAGCCAATGGTCCTTC,CATSDAPPHSQWSF
TRBJ2-3,TRBD2,.,TRBV19,TGTGCCAGTAAAGGACTAGCGGGGGCCCCAGATACGCAGTATTTT,CASKGLAGAPDTQYF
TRBJ1-1,.,.,TRBV5-6,TGTGCCAGCAGCTTTGAGGCAGGGTGGAACACTGAAGCTTTCTTT,CASSFEAGWNTEAFF
TRBJ2-1,TRBD2,.,TRBV7-2,TGTGCCAGCAGCTTAGCGGCGGTAGCGGGAGGGGCTTCTCAGTTCTTC,CASSLAAVAGGASQFF
TRBJ1-3,.,.,TRBV11-3,TGTGCCAGCAACGGGGACTCTGGAAACACCATATATTTT,CASNGDSGNTIYF
TRBJ2-6,.,.,TRBV7-2,TGTGCCAGCAGCTCCTGGACAACCCGGGGGGCCAACGTCCTGACTTTC,CASSSWTTRGANVLTF
TRBJ2-5,.,.,TRBV29-1,TGCAGCGTTGCCGGAGGGGGGGATGTTGAGACCCAGTACTTC,CSVAGGGDVETQYF
TRBJ1-2,.,.,TRBV29-1,TGCAGCGTTGAAGACAGGGAGGGCTATGGCTACACCTTC,CSVEDREGYGYTF
TRBJ1-3,.,.,TRBV12-3/TRBV12-4,TGTGCCAGCAGCCTCTCTGGAAACACCATATATTTT,CASSLSGNTIYF
TRBJ2-5,.,.,TRBV10-1,TGCGCCAGCAGCGGGGGTGCAGGTGAAGAGACCCAGTACTTC,CASSGGAGEETQYF
TRBJ2-1,.,.,TRBV5-1,TGCGCCAGCAGCGCGGGCCCCGACCCGAATGAGCAGTTCTTC,CASSAGPDPNEQFF
TRBJ2-5,.,.,TRBV5-1,TGCGCCAGCAGCTTGGGAGCGAACCAAGAGACCCAGTACTTC,CASSLGANQETQYF